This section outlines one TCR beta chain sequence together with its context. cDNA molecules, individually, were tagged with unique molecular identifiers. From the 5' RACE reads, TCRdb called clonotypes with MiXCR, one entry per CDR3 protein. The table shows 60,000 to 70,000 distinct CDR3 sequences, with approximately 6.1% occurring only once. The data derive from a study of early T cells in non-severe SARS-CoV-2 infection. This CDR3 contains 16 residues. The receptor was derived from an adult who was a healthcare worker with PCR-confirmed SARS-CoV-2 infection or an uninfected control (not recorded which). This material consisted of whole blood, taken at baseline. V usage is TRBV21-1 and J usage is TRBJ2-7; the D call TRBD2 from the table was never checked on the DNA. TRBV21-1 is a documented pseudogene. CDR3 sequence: CASSKVGGRALDEQYF. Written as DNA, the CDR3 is TGTGCCAGCAGCAAAGTTGGCGGGAGGGCCTTAGACGAGCAGTACTTC.